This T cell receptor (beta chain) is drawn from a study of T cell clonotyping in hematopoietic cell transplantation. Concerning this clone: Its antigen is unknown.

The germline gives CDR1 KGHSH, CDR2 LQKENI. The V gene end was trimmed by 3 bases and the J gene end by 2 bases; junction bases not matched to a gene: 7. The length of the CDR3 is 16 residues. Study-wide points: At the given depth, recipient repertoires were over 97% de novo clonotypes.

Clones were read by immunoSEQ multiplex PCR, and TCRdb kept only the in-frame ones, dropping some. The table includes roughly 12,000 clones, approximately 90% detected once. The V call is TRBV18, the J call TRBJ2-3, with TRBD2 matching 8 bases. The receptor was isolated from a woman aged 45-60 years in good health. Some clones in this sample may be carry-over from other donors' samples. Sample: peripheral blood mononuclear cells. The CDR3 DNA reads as TGTGCCAGCTCACCGAGCGCTAGCGGGTACACAGATACGCAGTATTTT. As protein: CASSPSASGYTDTQYF.